This is a list of T cell receptor beta chains from one sample in a study of blood T cells in healthy people across ages. TCRdb processed the 5' RACE reads anew with MiXCR; each CDR3 protein has one entry. The sample lists 800,000 to 950,000 distinct CDR3 sequences, about 48% occurring once. The sequencing input was blood. The receptors were gathered from a man under 40 in good health. Both conserved end residues are part of each CDR3. Each record gives: clone size, D gene, CDR3 length, J gene, V gene, CDR3 protein, CDR3 DNA. D genes are given only for firm matches. Clone size is shown for a subset of rows, as once, few, many or a class of expanded clone.

-	-	15	TRBJ2-5	TRBV9	CASSARQSPQETQYF	TGTGCCAGCAGCGCAAGACAGTCTCCGCAAGAGACCCAGTACTTC
-	-	13	TRBJ1-2	TRBV10-3	CAISGRGEGGYTF	TGTGCCATCAGTGGCAGGGGAGAGGGAGGCTACACCTTC
-	TRBD2	14	TRBJ2-1	TRBV11-2	CASSLDFGQGLAFF	TGTGCCAGCAGCTTAGATTTTGGGCAGGGACTAGCGTTCTTC
-	TRBD2	18	TRBJ2-7	TRBV27	CASSPLGTSGVPPYEQYF	TGTGCCAGCTCTCCATTAGGGACTAGCGGGGTCCCGCCCTACGAGCAGTACTTC
-	-	12	TRBJ1-3	TRBV7-2	CASSPGMNTIYF	TGTGCCAGCAGCCCCGGGATGAACACCATATATTTT
few	-	15	TRBJ1-2	TRBV7-9	CASSYGNRDFYGYTF	TGTGCCAGCAGTTACGGAAACCGGGACTTCTATGGCTACACCTTC
many	TRBD2	14	TRBJ2-1	TRBV12-3/TRBV12-4	CASSFSGGHNEQFF	TGTGCCAGCAGTTTCTCGGGGGGGCACAATGAGCAGTTCTTC
-	-	13	TRBJ1-5	TRBV12-3/TRBV12-4	CASSGQANQPQHF	TGTGCCAGCAGTGGCCAGGCGAATCAGCCCCAGCATTTT
-	TRBD1	13	TRBJ2-7	TRBV6-5	CASSYSTGDEQYF	TGTGCCAGCAGTTACTCGACAGGGGACGAGCAGTACTTC
-	TRBD2	15	TRBJ2-3	TRBV9	CASSVAGGTSDTQYF	TGTGCCAGCAGCGTAGCGGGGGGTACGTCGGATACGCAGTATTTT
-	-	13	TRBJ2-7	TRBV28	CASRGGSPYEQYF	TGTGCCAGCAGAGGGGGGTCCCCCTACGAGCAGTACTTC
-	-	16	TRBJ1-1	TRBV5-1	CASSPTFQAMNTEAFF	TGCGCCAGCAGCCCCACCTTCCAGGCGATGAACACTGAAGCTTTCTTT
-	-	13	TRBJ2-7	TRBV5-1	CASSFSDPREQYF	TGCGCCAGCAGCTTCTCGGACCCTAGGGAGCAGTACTTC
many	-	15	TRBJ2-7	TRBV4-2	CASSQNLGSSYEQYF	TGTGCCAGCAGCCAAAACTTAGGGAGCTCCTACGAGCAGTACTTC
-	TRBD2	15	TRBJ2-1	TRBV7-2	CASSATSGRAAEQFF	TGTGCCAGCAGTGCAACTAGCGGGAGGGCCGCTGAGCAGTTCTTC
-	-	13	TRBJ2-7	TRBV2	CASSLVVSYEQYF	TGTGCCAGCAGCTTAGTAGTTTCCTACGAGCAGTACTTC
-	-	14	TRBJ2-1	TRBV24-1	CATSDPGVGGEQFF	TGTGCCACCAGTGACCCAGGGGTCGGTGGAGAGCAGTTCTTC
-	TRBD1	15	TRBJ1-5	TRBV27	CASSPYRDSNQPQHF	TGTGCCAGCAGTCCCTACCGGGACAGTAATCAGCCCCAGCATTTT
few	TRBD1	16	TRBJ2-5	TRBV7-2	CASSLGRQGARNEQYF	TGTGCCAGCAGCTTAGGGCGGCAGGGGGCGCGGAATGAGCAGTACTTC
few	TRBD1	13	TRBJ2-7	TRBV6-2/TRBV6-3	CASKRGHNYEQYF	TGTGCCAGCAAAAGGGGGCACAACTACGAGCAGTACTTC
many	TRBD1	14	TRBJ2-7	TRBV11-1	CASSPDRGLYEQYF	TGTGCCAGCAGCCCCGACAGGGGGCTCTACGAGCAGTACTTC
-	-	14	TRBJ2-5	TRBV20-1	CSARDPKGGETQYF	TGCAGTGCTAGAGACCCAAAGGGGGGGGAGACCCAGTACTTC